A selection of T cell receptor beta chains follows, all from one sample in a study of siplizumab effects on memory and regulatory T cells. Profiling relied on immunoSEQ multiplex PCR, and the TCRdb table lists in-frame clones only, not all of them. The sample shows fewer than 130,000 clones, roughly 89% of them seen only once. What was sequenced was CD4+ T cells sorted from blood. These receptor sequences come from a human donor in good health. CDR3s include the opening cysteine and the closing phenylalanine or tryptophan. A D gene is named only where the DNA matches it firmly. Clone size appears in some rows only: once, few, many, or a class for an expanded clone.

CDR3 length,V gene,D gene,J gene,clone size,CDR3 protein,CDR3 DNA
14,TRBV5-4,TRBD2,TRBJ2-1,-,CASSLRLAPDEQFF,TGTGCCAGCAGCTTGAGACTAGCGCCGGATGAGCAGTTCTTC
14,TRBV5-6,-,TRBJ1-5,-,CASSFRTRNQPQHF,TGTGCCAGCAGCTTTAGAACACGAAATCAGCCCCAGCATTTT
16,TRBV7-9,TRBD1,TRBJ1-4,-,CASSFISGGFREKLFF,TGTGCCAGCAGCTTTATTTCAGGGGGGTTTAGAGAAAAACTGTTTTTT
14,TRBV5-4,-,TRBJ2-7,-,CASSLLNREGEQYF,TGTGCCAGCAGCTTGCTCAACAGGGAGGGCGAGCAGTACTTC
12,TRBV29-1,-,TRBJ2-1,-,CSVDGLTNEQFF,TGCAGCGTTGACGGTCTGACTAATGAGCAGTTCTTC
14,TRBV10-3,TRBD1,TRBJ1-2,-,CAISLSGTDYGYTF,TGTGCCATCAGTTTATCCGGGACAGACTATGGCTACACCTTC
14,TRBV30,-,TRBJ2-5,-,CAWSIRQYLKTQYF,TGTGCCTGGAGTATTCGACAGTATCTGAAGACCCAGTACTTC
15,TRBV19,-,TRBJ2-1,-,CASSPSGFSYNEQFF,TGTGCCAGTAGCCCCTCGGGGTTCTCCTACAATGAGCAGTTCTTC
16,TRBV28,-,TRBJ1-5,once,CASSPTGTSRNQPQHF,TGTGCCAGCAGTCCAACCGGGACAAGCAGAAATCAGCCCCAGCATTTT
13,TRBV18,-,TRBJ2-7,-,CASSPPGGYEQYF,TGTGCCAGCTCACCACCAGGAGGCTACGAGCAGTACTTC